This T cell receptor (beta chain) was recorded in a study of post-analysis software for immune sequencing data. In the study overall: The courses of disease that were included comprised relapsing-remitting, secondary progressive and progressive-relapsing multiple sclerosis.

Germline lookup yields CDR1 MGHDK and CDR2 SYGVNS. V was clipped by 6 bases and J by 8 bases; unmatched bases: 5. The CDR3 loop spans 13 amino acids. Tagging with unique molecular identifiers was a feature of the TCR beta cDNA libraries. Once roughly 0.85 to 11 million T cells were used, about half a million cDNA molecules resulted. TCRdb re-derived calls from the PCR reads in MiXCR, one entry per CDR3 protein. This sample yields about 460,000 distinct CDR3 sequences, of which less than 45% are seen a single time; over 10% belongs to the top ten. The study, taken as a whole, reports: TRBV5-6, TRBV5-1 and TRBV20-1 were among 4 or 5 TRBV segments more frequent in patients than controls. Multiple sclerosis patients showed significantly lower normalized Chao1 diversity than controls did. Batch-mates among the samples co-clustered strongly by F measure.

This clonotype was seen a handful of times. Its antigen is still unknown. The V gene is TRBV25-1, the J gene TRBJ2-1, with 9 bases lining up with TRBD2. The clonotype was recovered from a girl aged 10-17 years with multiple sclerosis. Sample: blood. The CDR3 DNA follows: TGTGCCAGCAGCGAGACTAGCGGCGATGAGCAGTTCTTC. It translates to CASSETSGDEQFF.